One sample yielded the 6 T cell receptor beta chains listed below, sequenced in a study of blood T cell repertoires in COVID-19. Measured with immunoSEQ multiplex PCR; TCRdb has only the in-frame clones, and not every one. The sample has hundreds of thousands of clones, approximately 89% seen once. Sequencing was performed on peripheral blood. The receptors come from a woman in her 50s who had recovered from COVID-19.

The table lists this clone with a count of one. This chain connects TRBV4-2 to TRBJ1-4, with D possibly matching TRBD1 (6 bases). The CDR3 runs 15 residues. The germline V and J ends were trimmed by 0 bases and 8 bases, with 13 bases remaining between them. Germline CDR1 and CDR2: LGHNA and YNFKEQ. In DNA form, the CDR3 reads TGTGCCAGCAGCCAAGAAGGGGGGGCGCAAGAAAAACTGTTTTTT. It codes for CASSQEGGAQEKLFF.

CDR3 coding DNA: TGTGCCAGCAGTCAACAGGGGGCAGGGACCCAGTACTTC. This translates into CASSQQGAGTQYF. The genes are TRBV6-5 and TRBJ2-5, with 9 nucleotides matching TRBD1. Per germline, CDR1 MNHEY and CDR2 SVGAGI. J lost 7 bases, V lost 5 bases, and 5 bases had no gene match. This CDR3 is 13 amino acids long.

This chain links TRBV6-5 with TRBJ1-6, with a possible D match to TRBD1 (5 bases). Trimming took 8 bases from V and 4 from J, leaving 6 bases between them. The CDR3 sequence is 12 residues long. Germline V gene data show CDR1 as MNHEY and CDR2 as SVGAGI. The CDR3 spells CASGGYNSPLHF. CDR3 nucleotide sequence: TGTGCCAGCGGGGGGTATAATTCACCCCTCCACTTT.

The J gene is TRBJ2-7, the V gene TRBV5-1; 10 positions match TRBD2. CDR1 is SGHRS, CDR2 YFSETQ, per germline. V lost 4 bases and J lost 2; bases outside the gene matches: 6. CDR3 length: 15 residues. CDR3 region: CASSPESGRAYEQYF. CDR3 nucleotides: TGCGCCAGCAGCCCGGAAAGCGGGAGGGCCTACGAGCAGTACTTC.

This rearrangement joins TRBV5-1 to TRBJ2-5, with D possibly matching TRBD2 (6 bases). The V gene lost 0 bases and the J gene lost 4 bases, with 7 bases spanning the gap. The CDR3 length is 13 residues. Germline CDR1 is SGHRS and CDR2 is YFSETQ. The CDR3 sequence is CASSLGGGETQYF. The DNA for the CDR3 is TGCGCCAGCAGCTTGGGGGGAGGAGAGACCCAGTACTTC.

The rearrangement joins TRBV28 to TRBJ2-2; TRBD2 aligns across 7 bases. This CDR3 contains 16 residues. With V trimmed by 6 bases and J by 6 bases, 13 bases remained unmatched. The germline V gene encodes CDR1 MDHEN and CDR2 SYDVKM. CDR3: CASRGGARSMSGELFF. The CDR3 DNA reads TGTGCCAGCAGGGGAGGGGCGCGGTCCATGTCCGGGGAGCTGTTTTTT.